This T cell receptor (beta chain) originates from a study of cytomegalovirus exposure and HLA in healthy donors. PCR employed 60 Vbeta and 13 Jbeta primers. Some clones are missing from TCRdb's copy, which holds only in-frame ones; the method was immunoSEQ multiplex PCR. The sample carries about 160,000 clones, around 90% recorded once. As for this clone: What it binds is not known.

Study results and limitations: A later analysis revealed that TCR association rates differed between HLA loci, peaking at DRB1 and bottoming out at HLA-C. Apart from CMV serostatus, no immune exposure information was available. The CMV antigen specificity of a few CMV-associated chains was confirmed through in vitro analysis.

The sample comprised PBMCs. This sequence was found in a woman in her 30s in good health and CMV-seronegative.

This chain's CDR3 is CASSLGRGTNSPLHF. CDR3 nucleotides: TGCGCCAGCAGCTTGGGCAGGGGAACGAATTCACCCCTCCACTTT. The chain is built from TRBV5-1 and TRBJ1-6; weak D call: TRBD1 (6 bases). V was shortened by 0 bases and J by 7 bases, with 11 bases between the two germline ends. The CDR3 consists of 15 residues. CDR1 is SGHRS and CDR2 is YFSETQ in the germline V gene.